The 26 T cell receptor beta chains in this list originate from one sample, sequenced in a study of blood T cells in healthy people across ages. It was with a sample-barcoded 5' primer and a J-beta primer mix that a second PCR of roughly 7 to 12 cycles was run. Each CDR3 protein is one row after TCRdb ran MiXCR on the 5' RACE reads. The table has hundreds of thousands of distinct CDR3 sequences, roughly a quarter seen once. This sample was shared with a second study, whose subject was T cells of mothers and their children.

Sequenced input: blood. These receptors were obtained from a boy aged 2-9 years in good health.

This clonotype has just a few counts. This sequence joins TRBV27 and TRBJ2-6, with a tentative D call TRBD1 (5 bases). The V gene lost 6 bases and the J gene lost 2 bases, with 5 bases spanning the gap. CDR3 length equals 13 residues. Germline CDR1 and CDR2: MNHEY and SMNVEV (reference sequence). As DNA, the CDR3 is TGTGCCAGCAGCAGGGCTGGGGCCAACGTCCTGACTTTC. Translated: CASSRAGANVLTF.

In its sample, this clonotype was seen a few times. The chain joins TRBV18 to TRBJ2-5; D may be TRBD1 or TRBD2 (6 bases each). CDR1 and CDR2 from the germline V gene are KGHSH and LQKENI. There are 16 residues in the CDR3. V was pared by 3 bases and J by 7 bases, with 21 bases between. The CDR3 DNA follows: TGTGCCAGCTCACCTTCCGTGTTGCTGGGGGGCGTGACCCAGTACTTC. The encoded protein is CASSPSVLLGGVTQYF. The full variable domain, in which reference TRBV18 and TRBJ2-5 provide the parts outside the CDR3, is NAGVMQNPRHLVRRRGQEARLRCSPMKGHSHVYWYRQLPEEGLKFMVYLQKENIIDESGMPKERFSAEFPKEGPSILRIQQVVRGDSAAYFCASSPSVLLGGVTQYFGPGTRLLVL.

This chain connects TRBV10-3 to TRBJ2-5; D might be TRBD1 (6 bases). The DNA end is a closer match to TRBJ2-7, so the J assignment may be wrong. There are 14 residues in the CDR3. The germline V gene has CDR1 ENHRY and CDR2 SYGVKD. In DNA, the CDR3 is TGTGCCATCAGTGAGATGGGGACAAACTACGAGCAGTACTTC. Protein sequence: CAISEMGTNYEQYF.

The chain links TRBV2 to TRBJ2-5; the match to TRBD2 covers 8 bases. V gave up 7 bases and J gave up 5 bases; unmatched junction bases: 15. The germline CDR1 and CDR2 sequences are SNHLY and FYNNEI. The CDR3 runs 16 residues. CDR3: CASIKGASGGTETQYF. The CDR3 nucleotides read TGTGCCAGCATTAAAGGGGCGAGCGGGGGTACGGAGACCCAGTACTTC.

Only a few counts were recorded for this clonotype. The chain couples TRBV27 to TRBJ2-1, with 7 bases identical to TRBD2. The J call may be mistaken, given a closer DNA end match to TRBJ2-7. The CDR3 extends over 13 amino acids. Germline V CDR1 and CDR2: MNHEY, SMNVEV (reference sequence). CDR3 DNA sequence: TGTGCCAGCAGTTTATGGGGAGGGCACGGGCAGTACTTC. Amino acid sequence: CASSLWGGHGQYF.

The chain uses TRBV7-2 and TRBJ2-3, with 11 bases that match TRBD2. The trim removed 5 bases at V and 3 bases at J, leaving 4 bases unmatched. Germline CDR1 is SGHTA and CDR2 is FQGNSA. This CDR3 is 15 amino acids long. The CDR3 nucleotides read TGTACCAGCAGCCCAACTAGCGGGGGTACAGATACGCAGTATTTT. Protein sequence: CTSSPTSGGTDTQYF.

This chain joins TRBV20-1 and TRBJ1-3; D not certain. V lost 0 bases to trimming and J lost 0 bases, with 12 bases between them. The germline gives CDR1 DFQATT, CDR2 SNEGSKA (reference sequence). The CDR3 totals 16 residues. The CDR3 spells CSARESTDDSGNTIYF. DNA of the CDR3: TGCAGTGCTAGAGAATCGACGGACGACTCTGGAAACACCATATATTTT.

V usage is TRBV7-9 and J usage is TRBJ2-5; D ambiguous. CDR3 length equals 15 residues. Germline CDR1 SEHNR, CDR2 FQNEAQ (reference sequence). Trimming shortened V by 5 bases and J by 5 bases, and 18 bases separated the two germline ends. CDR3 loop: CASSPYQRVRETQYF. The CDR3 DNA follows: TGTGCCAGCAGCCCCTACCAACGAGTTAGGGAGACCCAGTACTTC.

The chain recombines TRBV20-1 with TRBJ2-7; D not certain. V shed 5 bases and J shed 0 bases, with 14 bases lying between them. This CDR3 comprises 14 residues. The germline V gene has CDR1 DFQATT and CDR2 SNEGSKA (reference sequence). The CDR3 loop is CSASDGLSSYEQYF. The CDR3, as DNA: TGCAGTGCTTCGGACGGATTGAGCTCCTACGAGCAGTACTTC.

This clonotype showed up many times. The V and J genes are TRBV12-3 or TRBV12-4 and TRBJ2-1, with D perhaps given as TRBD1 or TRBD2 (6 bases each). The CDR3 runs 15 residues. V lost 3 bases and J 5 bases, leaving 14 bases between the germline ends. CDR3 protein: CASSFLGAGNNEQFF. The CDR3 bases are TGTGCCAGCAGTTTTTTGGGGGCGGGAAACAATGAGCAGTTCTTC.

Only a few counts were recorded for this clonotype. This chain uses TRBV27 with TRBJ1-2; no definite D call. The CDR3 extends over 14 amino acids. CDR1 is MNHEY, CDR2 SMNVEV, per germline (reference sequence). V lost 4 bases to trimming and J lost 8 bases, with 17 bases between them. The CDR3 sequence: CASSSNVGNYGYTF. For the CDR3, the DNA is TGTGCCAGCAGTTCGAATGTGGGAAATTACGGCTACACCTTC.

This clonotype turned up a few times. The chain couples TRBV27 to TRBJ2-7; 7 bases are shared with TRBD2. Germline CDR1 MNHEY, CDR2 SMNVEV (reference sequence). V gave up 8 bases and J gave up 5 bases; unmatched junction bases: 9. The CDR3 has 13 amino acids. The CDR3 loop reads CASRSGDSHEQYF. CDR3 in DNA: TGTGCCAGCCGGAGCGGGGATTCCCACGAGCAGTACTTC.

The chain joins TRBV7-2 to TRBJ2-7, with 10 bases identical to TRBD2. This CDR3 region has 15 residues. Looked up from germline, CDR1 is SGHTA and CDR2 is FQGNSA. V trimming: 2 bases; J trimming: 6 bases; junction bases outside the gene matches: 7. CDR3 coding DNA: TGTGCCAGCAGCTTATCACCTAGCGGGGGTTTCGAGCAGTACTTC. This gives the protein CASSLSPSGGFEQYF.

The CDR3 reads CASNKFGLASTYEQYF. In DNA form, the CDR3 reads TGCGCCAGCAACAAATTCGGACTAGCGTCGACCTACGAGCAGTACTTC. This chain uses TRBV10-2 with TRBJ2-7; 9 nucleotides agree with TRBD2. The length of the CDR3 is 16 residues. Losses at the gene ends were 7 bases for V and 2 bases for J; bases not matched to a gene: 12. Germline CDR1 WSHSY, CDR2 SAAADI.

This sequence joins TRBV18 and TRBJ2-5; D remains unclear. Trimming removed 3 bases at V and 1 base at J, with 12 bases between. The V gene's germline CDR1 is KGHSH and CDR2 LQKENI. CDR3 length: 15 amino acids. The DNA for the CDR3 is TGTGCCAGCTCACCGGATCGCGACGCCCAAGAGACCCAGTACTTC. Translated, it gives CASSPDRDAQETQYF. Full variable domain (outside the CDR3, taken from reference TRBV18 and TRBJ2-5): NAGVMQNPRHLVRRRGQEARLRCSPMKGHSHVYWYRQLPEEGLKFMVYLQKENIIDESGMPKERFSAEFPKEGPSILRIQQVVRGDSAAYFCASSPDRDAQETQYFGPGTRLLVL.

CDR3 residues: CASRGRSLAVQETQYF. The CDR3 bases are TGTGCCTCCCGGGGTAGGTCGCTAGCGGTACAAGAGACCCAGTACTTC. J is TRBJ2-5 and V is TRBV12-3 or TRBV12-4; TRBD2 agrees at 7 bases. This CDR3 has 16 amino acids. V gave up 11 bases and J gave up 2 bases; unmatched junction bases: 17.

The chain combines TRBV12-3 or TRBV12-4 with TRBJ2-1; 9 bases fit TRBD2. The CDR3 loop spans 15 amino acids. V shed 2 bases and J 5 bases; nucleotides not matched to a gene: 4. This chain's CDR3 is CASSLLTSGDNEQFF. The CDR3 nucleotides read TGTGCCAGCAGTTTATTGACTAGCGGAGACAATGAGCAGTTCTTC.

The chain has TRBV20-1 and TRBJ1-6; 10 bases align to TRBD1. Trimming cost V 3 bases and J 8 bases; bases outside gene matches: 7. In germline, CDR1 is DFQATT, CDR2 SNEGSKA (reference sequence). The CDR3 covers 15 residues. The CDR3 loop is CSARPSGQGYSPLHF. The CDR3 DNA sequence: TGCAGTGCTAGGCCGTCGGGACAGGGGTATTCACCCCTCCACTTT.

The chain carries TRBV6-5 and TRBJ1-1; D is possibly TRBD1 (6 bases). CDR1 and CDR2 (germline): MNHEY, SVGAGI. There are 15 residues in the CDR3. V lost 5 bases, J lost 2 bases, and 15 bases lay in between. The chain's CDR3 is CASSRAGAGNTEAFF. In DNA, the CDR3 is TGTGCCAGCAGTCGGGCGGGGGCCGGAAACACTGAAGCTTTCTTT.

In its sample, this clonotype was seen a few times. This chain joins TRBV6-2 or TRBV6-3 and TRBJ2-1; 9 nucleotides agree with TRBD2. The DNA end is a closer match to TRBJ2-7, so the J assignment may be wrong. CDR3 length: 14 amino acids. Germline V lookup: CDR1 MNHEY, CDR2 SVGEGT. The DNA of the CDR3 is TGTGCCAGCAGTTTTCTAGCGGGAAGCTACGAGCAGTACTTC. This gives the protein CASSFLAGSYEQYF.

This clonotype was counted between two and nine times. In nucleotides, the CDR3 is TGTGCCAGCAAGATCCCACGGGGGCCCTACGAGCAGTACTTC. This sequence encodes CASKIPRGPYEQYF. This rearrangement joins TRBV28 to TRBJ2-7, with D perhaps TRBD1 or TRBD2 (6 bases each). The CDR3 totals 14 residues. In germline, CDR1 is MDHEN, CDR2 SYDVKM. Trimming left V 7 bases short and J 2 bases short, with 15 bases between.

The chain recombines TRBV24-1 with TRBJ2-2; the D is unclear. From germline, CDR1 is KGHDR and CDR2 SFDVKD. V was clipped by 3 bases and J by 5 bases, with 9 bases between them. This CDR3 has 14 amino acids. DNA of the CDR3: TGTGCCACCAGTGATGGCCGGGTTACCGGGGAGCTGTTTTTT. Residues: CATSDGRVTGELFF.

This clonotype was seen only a few times. V usage is TRBV7-2 and J usage is TRBJ1-5; 8 positions agree with TRBD1. The germline V gene has CDR1 SGHTA and CDR2 FQGNSA. V was pared by 5 bases and J by 7 bases, with 7 bases of the junction left unmatched. The CDR3 has 14 residues. CDR3 coding DNA: TGTGCCAGCAGCCAAGGGGACAGGCCCCAGCCCCAGCATTTT. It specifies CASSQGDRPQPQHF.

CDR3 loop: CSAKRESLDTQYF. DNA for the CDR3: TGCAGCGCCAAGCGGGAGAGTTTAGATACGCAGTATTTT. The genes are TRBV29-1 and TRBJ2-3, with 8 positions matching TRBD2. The CDR3 covers 13 residues. Germline trimming cut 7 bases from V and 5 bases from J; bases unmatched to any gene: 8. Germline-derived CDR1 and CDR2 are SQVTM and ANQGSEA.

The chain has TRBV27 and TRBJ2-5, with 7 nucleotides matching TRBD1. CDR3 length: 16 amino acids. The germline V gene has CDR1 MNHEY and CDR2 SMNVEV (reference sequence). Trimming removed 0 bases from V and 1 base from J; junction bases left unmatched: 5. The CDR3 is CASSLSMDRFQETQYF. The DNA of the CDR3 is TGTGCCAGCAGTTTATCGATGGACAGGTTCCAAGAGACCCAGTACTTC.

Details on this clonotype: Being one base from a much bigger clone, this may be a read error. The rearrangement joins TRBV9 to TRBJ1-2; no clear D. CDR3 size: 16 residues. Germline CDR1 reads SGDLS; CDR2 reads YYNGEE. The DNA of the CDR3 is TGTGCCAACAGCGGAGGGATGAGATTACTAAACTATGGCTACACCTTC. Protein: CANSGGMRLLNYGYTF.